Many counts were recorded for the clone carrying this TCR beta chain. The antigen is unknown. The germline gene is not matched at one end of the junction; a read error may be the cause. Each CDR3 protein gets one entry after TCRdb re-called the RT-PCR reads with MiXCR. Of 550,000 to 800,000 distinct CDR3 sequences listed, around 14% are singletons. CDR3 length: 12 residues. CDR1 is MNHEY and CDR2 is SVGEGT in the germline V gene. The source of the sample is a study of response to subunit inactivated influenza vaccine. Study outcomes and limitations: T cells newly recruited by each seasonal influenza vaccination are few, the authors suggested.

The sequencing here drew on PBMCs from blood, taken 12 days after vaccination. The V and J genes are TRBV6-2 or TRBV6-3 and TRBJ2-7; no clear D gene. The TCR was taken from a man aged 50 to 60 who received an inactivated influenza vaccine. In nucleotides, the CDR3 is TGCGCCAGCAGTTACGGACCCTACGAGCAGTACTTC. Translating it yields CASSYGPYEQYF.